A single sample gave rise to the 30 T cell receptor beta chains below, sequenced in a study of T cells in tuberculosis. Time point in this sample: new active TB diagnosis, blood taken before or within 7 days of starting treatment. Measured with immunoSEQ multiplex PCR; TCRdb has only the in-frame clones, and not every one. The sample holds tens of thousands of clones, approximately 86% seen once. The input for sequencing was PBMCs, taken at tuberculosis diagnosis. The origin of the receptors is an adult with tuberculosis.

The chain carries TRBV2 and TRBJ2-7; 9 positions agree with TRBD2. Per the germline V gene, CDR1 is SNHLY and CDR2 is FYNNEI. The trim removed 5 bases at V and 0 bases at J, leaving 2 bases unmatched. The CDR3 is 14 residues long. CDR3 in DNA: TGTGCCAGCAGTAGACTAGCGGACTCCTACGAGCAGTACTTC. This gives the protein CASSRLADSYEQYF.

The CDR3 nucleotides are TGTGCCAGCTCCGGCGGGGGGACCTCTAACAATGAGCAGTTCTTC. Its translation: CASSGGGTSNNEQFF. The chain employs TRBV18 and TRBJ2-1; 8 nucleotides agree with TRBD2. The CDR3 loop spans 15 amino acids. The V and J ends lost 6 bases and 5 bases, in that order; junction bases with no gene match: 9. Per germline, CDR1 KGHSH and CDR2 LQKENI. Looking up the rest from reference TRBV18 and TRBJ2-1 gives the full variable domain: NAGVMQNPRHLVRRRGQEARLRCSPMKGHSHVYWYRQLPEEGLKFMVYLQKENIIDESGMPKERFSAEFPKEGPSILRIQQVVRGDSAAYFCASSGGGTSNNEQFFGPGTRLTVL.

This CDR3 is CASSDPGLSGNTIYF. In DNA, the CDR3 is TGTGCCAGCAGTGACCCAGGCCTCTCTGGAAACACCATATATTTT. V and J are TRBV6-4 and TRBJ1-3; D gene ambiguous. There are 15 residues in the CDR3. V was cut by 2 bases and J by 0 bases, with 8 bases left in between. Germline-derived CDR1 and CDR2 are MRHNA and SNTAGT.

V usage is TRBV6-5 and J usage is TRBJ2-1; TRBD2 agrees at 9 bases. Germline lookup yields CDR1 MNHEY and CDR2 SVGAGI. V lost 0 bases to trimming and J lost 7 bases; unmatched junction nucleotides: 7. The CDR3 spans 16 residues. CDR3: CASSYSSSGGWNEQFF. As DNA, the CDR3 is TGTGCCAGCAGTTACTCGAGTAGCGGGGGATGGAATGAGCAGTTCTTC.

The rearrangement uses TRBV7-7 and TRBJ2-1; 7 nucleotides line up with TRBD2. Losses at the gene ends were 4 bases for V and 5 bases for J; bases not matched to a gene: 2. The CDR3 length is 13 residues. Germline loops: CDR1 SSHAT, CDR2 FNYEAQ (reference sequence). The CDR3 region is CASSSLADNEQFF. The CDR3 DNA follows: TGTGCCAGCAGCTCCCTAGCGGACAATGAGCAGTTCTTC.

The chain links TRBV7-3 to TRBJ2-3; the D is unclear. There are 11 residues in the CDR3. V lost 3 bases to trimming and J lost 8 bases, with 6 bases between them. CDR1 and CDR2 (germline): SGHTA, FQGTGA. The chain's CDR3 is CASSFGGTQYF. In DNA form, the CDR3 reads TGTGCCAGCAGCTTTGGCGGTACGCAGTATTTT. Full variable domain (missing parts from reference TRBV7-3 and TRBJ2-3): GAGVSQTPSNKVTEKGKYVELRCDPISGHTALYWYRQSLGQGPEFLIYFQGTGAADDSGLPNDRFFAVRPEGSVSTLKIQRTERGDSAVYLCASSFGGTQYFGPGTRLTVL.

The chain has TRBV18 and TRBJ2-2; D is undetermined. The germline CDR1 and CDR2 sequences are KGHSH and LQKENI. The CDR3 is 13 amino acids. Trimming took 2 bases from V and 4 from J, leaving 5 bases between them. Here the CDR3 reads CASSPYTTGELFF. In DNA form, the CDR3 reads TGTGCCAGCTCACCATACACCACCGGGGAGCTGTTTTTT.

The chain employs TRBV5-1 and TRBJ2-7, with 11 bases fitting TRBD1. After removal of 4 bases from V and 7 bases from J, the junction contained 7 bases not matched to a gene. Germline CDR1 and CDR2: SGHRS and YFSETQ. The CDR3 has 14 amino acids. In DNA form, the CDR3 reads TGCGCCAGCAGCCGGACAGGGGGCGCGGGGGAGCAGTACTTC. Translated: CASSRTGGAGEQYF.

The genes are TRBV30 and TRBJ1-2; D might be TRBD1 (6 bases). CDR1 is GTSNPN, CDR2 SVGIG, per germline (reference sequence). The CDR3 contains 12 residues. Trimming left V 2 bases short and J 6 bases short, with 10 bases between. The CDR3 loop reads CAWSSGGDGYTF. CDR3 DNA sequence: TGTGCCTGGAGTAGCGGGGGCGATGGCTACACCTTC.

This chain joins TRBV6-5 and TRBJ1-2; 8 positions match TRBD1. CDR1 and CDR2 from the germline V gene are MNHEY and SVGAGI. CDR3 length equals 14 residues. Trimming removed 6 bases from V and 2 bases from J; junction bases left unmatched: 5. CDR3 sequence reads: CASRLGQANYGYTF. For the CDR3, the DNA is TGTGCCAGCAGACTGGGACAGGCAAACTATGGCTACACCTTC.

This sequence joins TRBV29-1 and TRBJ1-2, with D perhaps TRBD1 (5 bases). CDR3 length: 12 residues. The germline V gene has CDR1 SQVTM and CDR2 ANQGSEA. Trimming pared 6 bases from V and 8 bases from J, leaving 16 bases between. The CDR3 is CSVGGLDGGYTF. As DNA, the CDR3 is TGCAGCGTGGGGGGATTGGACGGCGGCTACACCTTC.

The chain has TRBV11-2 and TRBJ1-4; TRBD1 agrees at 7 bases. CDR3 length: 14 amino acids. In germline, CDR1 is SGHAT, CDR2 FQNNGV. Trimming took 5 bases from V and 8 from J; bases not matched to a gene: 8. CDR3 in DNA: TGTGCCAGCAGCCGATCCGGGACAGAGGAAAAACTGTTTTTT. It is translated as CASSRSGTEEKLFF.

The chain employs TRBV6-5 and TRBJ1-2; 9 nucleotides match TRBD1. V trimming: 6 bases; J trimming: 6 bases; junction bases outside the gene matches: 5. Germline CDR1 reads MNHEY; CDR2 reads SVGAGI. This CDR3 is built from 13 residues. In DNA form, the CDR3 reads TGTGCCAGCAGACGGGACAGGGCAAATGGCTACACCTTC. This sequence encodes CASRRDRANGYTF.

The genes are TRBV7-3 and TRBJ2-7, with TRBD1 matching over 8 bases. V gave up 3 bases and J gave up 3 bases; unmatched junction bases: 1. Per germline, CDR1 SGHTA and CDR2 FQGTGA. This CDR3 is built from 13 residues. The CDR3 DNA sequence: TGTGCCAGCAGCTTCGGACAGGGCTACGAGCAGTACTTC. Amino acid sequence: CASSFGQGYEQYF.

CDR3 in amino acids: CASSPGLASDTQYF. The CDR3 DNA sequence: TGTGCCAGCAGCCCGGGACTAGCCTCAGATACGCAGTATTTT. The chain couples TRBV11-3 to TRBJ2-3, with 9 bases matching TRBD2. Germline V CDR1 and CDR2: SGHNT, YENEEA. CDR3 length: 14 amino acids. Germline trimming cut 5 bases from V and 4 bases from J; bases unmatched to any gene: 4.

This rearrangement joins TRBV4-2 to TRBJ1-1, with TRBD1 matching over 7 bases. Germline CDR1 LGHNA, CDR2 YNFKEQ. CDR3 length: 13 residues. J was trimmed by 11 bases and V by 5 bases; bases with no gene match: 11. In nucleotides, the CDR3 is TGTGCCAGCAGCACAATAGGGGCGGACAGGGCTTTCTTT. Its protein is CASSTIGADRAFF.

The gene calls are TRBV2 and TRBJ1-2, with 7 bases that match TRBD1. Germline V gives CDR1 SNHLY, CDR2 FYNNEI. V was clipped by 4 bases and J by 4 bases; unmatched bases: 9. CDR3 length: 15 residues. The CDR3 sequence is CASSADRALSYGYTF. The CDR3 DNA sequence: TGTGCCAGCAGTGCTGACAGGGCTTTGAGCTATGGCTACACCTTC.

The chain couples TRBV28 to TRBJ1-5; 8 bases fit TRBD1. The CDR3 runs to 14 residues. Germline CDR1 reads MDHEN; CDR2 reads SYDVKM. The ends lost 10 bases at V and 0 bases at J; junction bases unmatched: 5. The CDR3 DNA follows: TGTGCCATCCTTGGGACAGGTAGCAATCAGCCCCAGCATTTT. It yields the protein CAILGTGSNQPQHF.

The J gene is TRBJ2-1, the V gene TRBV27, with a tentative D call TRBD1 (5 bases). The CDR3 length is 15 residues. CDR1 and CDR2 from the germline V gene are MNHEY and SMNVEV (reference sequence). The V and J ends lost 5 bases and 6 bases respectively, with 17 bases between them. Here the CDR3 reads CASSTPPGLSNEQFF. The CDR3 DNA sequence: TGTGCCAGCAGTACCCCCCCAGGGTTAAGCAATGAGCAGTTCTTC.

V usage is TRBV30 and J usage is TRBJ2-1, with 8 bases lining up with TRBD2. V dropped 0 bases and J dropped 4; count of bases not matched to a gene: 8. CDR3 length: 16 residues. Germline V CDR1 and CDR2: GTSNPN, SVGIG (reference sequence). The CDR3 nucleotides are TGTGCCTGGAGTGTCCGACCGGGACTAGGATACAATGAGCAGTTCTTC. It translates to CAWSVRPGLGYNEQFF.

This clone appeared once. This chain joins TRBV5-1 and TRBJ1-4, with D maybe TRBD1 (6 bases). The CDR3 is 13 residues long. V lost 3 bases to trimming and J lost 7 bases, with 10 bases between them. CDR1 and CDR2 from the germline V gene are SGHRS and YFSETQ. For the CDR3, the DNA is TGCGCCAGCAGCTCGAACAGGGCTGAAAAACTGTTTTTT. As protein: CASSSNRAEKLFF. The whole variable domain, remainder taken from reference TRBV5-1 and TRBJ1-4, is KAGVTQTPRYLIKTRGQQVTLSCSPISGHRSVSWYQQTPGQGLQFLFEYFSETQRNKGNFPGRFSGRQFSNSRSEMNVSTLELGDSALYLCASSSNRAEKLFFGSGTQLSVL.

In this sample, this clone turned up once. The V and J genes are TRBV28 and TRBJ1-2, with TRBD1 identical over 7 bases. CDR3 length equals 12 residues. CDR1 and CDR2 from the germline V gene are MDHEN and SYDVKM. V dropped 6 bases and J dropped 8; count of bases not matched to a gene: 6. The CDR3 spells CASSTGTDGYTF. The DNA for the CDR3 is TGTGCCAGCAGCACCGGGACAGACGGCTACACCTTC.

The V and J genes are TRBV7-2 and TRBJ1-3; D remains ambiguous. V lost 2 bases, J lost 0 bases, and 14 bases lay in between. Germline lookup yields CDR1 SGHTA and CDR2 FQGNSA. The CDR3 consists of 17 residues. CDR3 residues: CASSLRGHTPSGNTIYF. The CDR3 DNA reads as TGTGCCAGCAGCTTAAGAGGGCACACCCCCTCTGGAAACACCATATATTTT.

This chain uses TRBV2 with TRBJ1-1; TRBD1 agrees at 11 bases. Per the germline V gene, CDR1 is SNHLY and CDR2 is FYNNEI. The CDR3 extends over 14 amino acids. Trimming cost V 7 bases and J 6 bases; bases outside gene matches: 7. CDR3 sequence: CASKGQGVDPEAFF. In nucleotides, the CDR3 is TGTGCCAGCAAGGGACAGGGGGTTGACCCTGAAGCTTTCTTT.

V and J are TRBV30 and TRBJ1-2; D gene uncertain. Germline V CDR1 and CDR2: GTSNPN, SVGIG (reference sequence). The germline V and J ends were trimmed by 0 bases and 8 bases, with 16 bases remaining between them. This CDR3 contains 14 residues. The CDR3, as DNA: TGTGCCTGGAGTGTACCCGGCAGGTCGGCCGGCTACACCTTC. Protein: CAWSVPGRSAGYTF. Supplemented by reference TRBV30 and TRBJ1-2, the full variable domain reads SQTIHQWPATLVQPVGSPLSLECTVEGTSNPNLYWYRQAAGRGLQLLFYSVGIGQISSEVPQNLSASRPQDRQFILSSKKLLLSDSGFYLCAWSVPGRSAGYTFGSGTRLTVV.

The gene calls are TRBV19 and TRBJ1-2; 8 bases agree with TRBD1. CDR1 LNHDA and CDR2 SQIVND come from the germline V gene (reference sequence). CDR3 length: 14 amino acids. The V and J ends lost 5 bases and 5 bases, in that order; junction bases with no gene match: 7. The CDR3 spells CASSPQGAWYGYTF. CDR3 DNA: TGTGCCAGTAGTCCGCAGGGGGCTTGGTATGGCTACACCTTC.

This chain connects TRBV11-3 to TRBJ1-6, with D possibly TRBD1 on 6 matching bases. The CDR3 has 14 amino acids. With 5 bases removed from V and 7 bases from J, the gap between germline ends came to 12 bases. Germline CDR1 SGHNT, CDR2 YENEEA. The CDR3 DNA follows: TGTGCCAGCAGCACAGGGACCGTAAATTCACCCCTCCACTTT. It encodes CASSTGTVNSPLHF.

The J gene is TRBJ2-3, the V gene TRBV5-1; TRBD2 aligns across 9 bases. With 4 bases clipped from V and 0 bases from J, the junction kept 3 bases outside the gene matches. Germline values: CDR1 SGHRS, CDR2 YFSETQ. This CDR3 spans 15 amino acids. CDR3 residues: CASSQRGASTDTQYF. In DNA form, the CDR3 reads TGCGCCAGCAGCCAGCGGGGGGCAAGCACAGATACGCAGTATTTT.

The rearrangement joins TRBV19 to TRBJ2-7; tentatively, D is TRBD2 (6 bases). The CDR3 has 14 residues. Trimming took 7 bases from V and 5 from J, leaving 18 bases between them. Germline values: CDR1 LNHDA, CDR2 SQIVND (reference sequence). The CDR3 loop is CASTPGTLLDEQYF. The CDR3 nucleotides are TGTGCCAGTACGCCCGGGACTCTACTGGACGAGCAGTACTTC.

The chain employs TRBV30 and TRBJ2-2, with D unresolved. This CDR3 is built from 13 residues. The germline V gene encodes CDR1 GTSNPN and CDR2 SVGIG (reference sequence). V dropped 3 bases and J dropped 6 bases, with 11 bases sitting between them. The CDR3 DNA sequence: TGTGCCTGGAGCGGGTTCGGGTCCGGGGAGCTGTTTTTT. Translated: CAWSGFGSGELFF.